This entry lists 5 T cell receptor beta chains sequenced from one sample in a study of blood T cells in healthy people across ages. With a J-beta primer mix and a sample-barcoded 5' primer, a second PCR ran roughly 7 to 11 cycles. MiXCR was run by TCRdb on the 5' RACE reads, yielding one entry per CDR3 protein. Here the sample spans 1 million to 1.2 million distinct CDR3 sequences, around two fifths being singletons. The sequencing sample was made of blood. The source is a man between 18 and 29 years old in good health.

V and J are TRBV7-2 and TRBJ2-3, with D perhaps TRBD1 or TRBD2 (7 bases each). CDR1 is SGHTA and CDR2 is FQGNSA in the germline V gene. The CDR3 covers 15 residues. Trimming took off 5 bases at V and 4 bases at J, with 16 bases between the two ends. DNA of the CDR3: TGTGCCAGCAGCAAGCGGGGCAGGGGGGCAGATACGCAGTATTTT. Translating gives CASSKRGRGADTQYF.

J is TRBJ2-7 and V is TRBV20-1; TRBD2 matches at 10 bases. Germline-derived CDR1 and CDR2 are DFQATT and SNEGSKA (reference sequence). The CDR3 consists of 18 residues. Unmatched junction bases numbered 18, after V lost 0 bases and J lost 7 bases. CDR3 in DNA: TGCAGTGCTAGAGATTTGGCTAGCGGGGGAGAATATGACAATGAGCAGTACTTC. Residues: CSARDLASGGEYDNEQYF.

This chain's CDR3 is CASSQDRPGVPEAFF. The CDR3 bases are TGTGCCAGCAGCCAAGATCGTCCAGGGGTCCCTGAAGCTTTCTTT. V gene TRBV4-2 combines with J gene TRBJ1-1, with a weak D call TRBD1 (6 bases). The CDR3 spans 15 residues. With 0 bases removed from V and 6 bases from J, the gap between germline ends came to 14 bases. Germline assignment: CDR1 LGHNA and CDR2 YNFKEQ.

This rearrangement joins TRBV20-1 to TRBJ1-1; 7 bases map to TRBD1. Unmatched junction bases numbered 8, after V lost 3 bases and J lost 4 bases. CDR3 size: 14 residues. The germline gives CDR1 DFQATT, CDR2 SNEGSKA (reference sequence). This CDR3 reads CSARFGRGGTEAFF. DNA for the CDR3: TGCAGTGCTAGGTTCGGCAGGGGGGGCACTGAAGCTTTCTTT.

The rearrangement links TRBV7-2 to TRBJ1-1, with D possibly TRBD1 on 6 matching bases. This CDR3 comprises 15 residues. With 4 bases removed from V and 1 base from J, the gap between germline ends came to 13 bases. The germline V gene has CDR1 SGHTA and CDR2 FQGNSA. The CDR3 region is CASSSGGAANTEAFF. The CDR3 bases are TGTGCCAGCAGCTCCGGGGGGGCGGCGAACACTGAAGCTTTCTTT.